This TCR beta chain was captured by sequencing in a study of regulatory T cells in long-lasting Graves disease. This clonotype has a count of ten or more. Documented time point: newly diagnosed GD, antithyroid drugs for less than 3 months. Generation of the TCR library employed RNA extracted from PBMCs. American Thyroid Association guidelines served as the basis for diagnosing Graves' disease. Through Arm-PCR of CDR3 regions and iRepertoire HTBI primers, TCR beta libraries were built. TCRdb recomputed calls from the multiplex PCR reads with MiXCR, one row per CDR3 protein. The table has fewer than 550,000 distinct CDR3 sequences, around 15% seen once. The V and J ends lost 4 bases and 4 bases respectively, with 17 bases between them. The germline CDR1 and CDR2 sequences are MDHEN and SYDVKM. The CDR3 has 15 residues. The data also belong to a second study, concerning T cells in Graves' hyperthyroidism and ophthalmopathy. From that report: Most clonotypes expanded in thyroid above 0.001 were likewise present in blood.

Material: peripheral blood mononuclear cells (PBMCs), obtained at new diagnosis, from a patient treated with antithyroid drugs. This chain joins TRBV28 and TRBJ2-7; a weak D match, TRBD2 (7 bases). This sequence was found in a woman under 30 with Graves disease. The CDR3, as DNA: TGTGCCAGCAGTTCCTCCTCGGGGGGCAGATACGAGCAGTACTTC. Translation: CASSSSSGGRYEQYF.